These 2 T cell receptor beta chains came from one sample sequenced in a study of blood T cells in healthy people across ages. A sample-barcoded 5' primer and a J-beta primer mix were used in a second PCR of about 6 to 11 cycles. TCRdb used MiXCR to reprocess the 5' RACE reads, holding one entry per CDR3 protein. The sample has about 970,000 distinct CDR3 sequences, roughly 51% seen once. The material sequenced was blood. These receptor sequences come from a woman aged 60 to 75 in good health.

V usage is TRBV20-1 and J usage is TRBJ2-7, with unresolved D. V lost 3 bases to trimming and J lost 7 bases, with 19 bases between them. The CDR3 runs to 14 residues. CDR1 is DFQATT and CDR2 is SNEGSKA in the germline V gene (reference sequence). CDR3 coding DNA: TGCAGTGCTAGCCACCCGCTTCTTAACAATGAGCAGTACTTC. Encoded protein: CSASHPLLNNEQYF.

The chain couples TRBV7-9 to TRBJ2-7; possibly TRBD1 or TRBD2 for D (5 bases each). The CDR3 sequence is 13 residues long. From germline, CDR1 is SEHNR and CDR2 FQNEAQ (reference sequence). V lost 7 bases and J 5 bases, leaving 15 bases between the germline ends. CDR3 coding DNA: TGTGCCAGCATCCCCGGGGCGACCAACGAGCAGTACTTC. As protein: CASIPGATNEQYF.